The 8 T cell receptor beta chains below come from one sample, sequenced in a study of long-term antiretroviral therapy in people with HIV. Version v3.0 of the immunoSEQ assay ran at survey level. Some clones are missing from TCRdb's copy, which holds only in-frame ones; the method was immunoSEQ multiplex PCR. Of over 30,000 clones listed, roughly 83% are singletons. Material: unsorted PBMCs, obtained 1.9 years after starting antiretroviral therapy. The receptors derive from a man between 18 and 29 years old with HIV.

The CDR3 DNA reads as TGTGCCAGCAGCAAAACCGGGACAGGGGTGGGCGAGCAGTACTTC. It yields the protein CASSKTGTGVGEQYF. The chain employs TRBV7-3 and TRBJ2-7, with 10 bases lining up with TRBD1. V shed 5 bases and J 6 bases; nucleotides not matched to a gene: 10. The CDR3 is 15 amino acids. Germline V gene data show CDR1 as SGHTA and CDR2 as FQGTGA.

The count of this clone is one. This CDR3 is CAWSVPRGYPGELFF. The CDR3, as DNA: TGTGCCTGGAGTGTACCGCGGGGGTACCCCGGGGAGCTGTTTTTT. The rearrangement uses TRBV30 and TRBJ2-2, with 7 bases lining up with TRBD2. Per germline, CDR1 GTSNPN and CDR2 SVGIG (reference sequence). V lost 0 bases, J lost 6 bases, and 7 bases stayed unmatched. This CDR3 spans 15 amino acids. Using reference TRBV30 and TRBJ2-2 for the parts outside the CDR3, the full variable domain is SQTIHQWPATLVQPVGSPLSLECTVEGTSNPNLYWYRQAAGRGLQLLFYSVGIGQISSEVPQNLSASRPQDRQFILSSKKLLLSDSGFYLCAWSVPRGYPGELFFGEGSRLTVL.

The chain links TRBV6-1 to TRBJ2-3, with TRBD1 matching 7 bases. V was pared by 3 bases and J by 5 bases, with 5 bases of the junction left unmatched. CDR1 MNHNS and CDR2 SASEGT come from the germline V gene. The CDR3 runs 14 residues. This CDR3 is CASSETGIGDTQYF. The CDR3, as DNA: TGTGCCAGCAGTGAGACAGGGATTGGAGATACGCAGTATTTT.

The V call is TRBV9, the J call TRBJ2-3; D ambiguous. Germline V gene lookup returns CDR1 SGDLS and CDR2 YYNGEE. This CDR3 is built from 14 residues. V lost 3 bases to trimming and J lost 6 bases, with 14 bases between them. CDR3 DNA: TGTGCCAGCAGCGCCGCCCCCAGTGGCGATACGCAGTATTTT. Translating it yields CASSAAPSGDTQYF.

Written as DNA, the CDR3 is TGTGCCAGCAGTTTATCGGTCTACACCGGGGAGCTGTTTTTT. Its protein is CASSLSVYTGELFF. The chain uses TRBV27 and TRBJ2-2; D ambiguous. Germline lookup yields CDR1 MNHEY and CDR2 SMNVEV (reference sequence). Trimming shortened V by 0 bases and J by 3 bases, and 5 bases separated the two germline ends. The CDR3 has 14 amino acids.

The CDR3 sequence: CASSLALAVHEQFF. The CDR3 bases are TGCGCCAGCAGCTTGGCGCTCGCGGTCCATGAGCAGTTCTTC. The chain is built from TRBV5-1 and TRBJ2-1, with D uncertain. CDR1 is SGHRS and CDR2 is YFSETQ in the germline V gene. Trimming took 0 bases from V and 8 from J, leaving 12 bases between them. The CDR3 sequence is 14 residues long.

The chain uses TRBV2 and TRBJ2-5; 12 positions agree with TRBD2. This CDR3 has 18 residues. Trimming removed 2 bases from V and 5 bases from J; junction bases left unmatched: 12. Germline lookup yields CDR1 SNHLY and CDR2 FYNNEI. As DNA, the CDR3 is TGTGCCAGCAGTGAAAGCAGCACTAGCGGGGGGTTTAGGGAGACCCAGTACTTC. Its translation is CASSESSTSGGFRETQYF.

As DNA, the CDR3 is TGTGCCAGTAGTCAACTCCGGGACAGGGACCGAAACACTGAAGCTTTCTTT. Its protein product is CASSQLRDRDRNTEAFF. This chain links TRBV19 with TRBJ1-1; 9 positions agree with TRBD1. With V trimmed by 5 bases and J by 2 bases, 12 bases remained unmatched. Germline V CDR1 and CDR2: LNHDA, SQIVND (reference sequence). This CDR3 is built from 17 residues.